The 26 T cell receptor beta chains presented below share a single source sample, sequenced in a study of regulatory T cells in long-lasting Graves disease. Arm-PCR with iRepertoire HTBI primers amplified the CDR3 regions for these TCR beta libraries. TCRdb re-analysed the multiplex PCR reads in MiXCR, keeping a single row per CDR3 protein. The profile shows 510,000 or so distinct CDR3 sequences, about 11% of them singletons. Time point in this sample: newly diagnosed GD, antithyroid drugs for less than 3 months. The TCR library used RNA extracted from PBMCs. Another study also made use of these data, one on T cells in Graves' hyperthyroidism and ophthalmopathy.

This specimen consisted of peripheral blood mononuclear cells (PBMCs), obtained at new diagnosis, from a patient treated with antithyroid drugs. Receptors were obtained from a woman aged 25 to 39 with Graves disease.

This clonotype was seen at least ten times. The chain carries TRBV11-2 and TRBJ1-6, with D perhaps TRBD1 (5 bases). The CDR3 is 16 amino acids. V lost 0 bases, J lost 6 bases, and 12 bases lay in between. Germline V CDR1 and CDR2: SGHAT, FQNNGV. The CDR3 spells CASSLDVGVFNSPLHF. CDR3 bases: TGTGCCAGCAGCTTAGATGTAGGGGTTTTTAATTCACCCCTCCACTTT.

CDR3 sequence (DNA): TGTGCCAGCAGAAAACTAGCGGGAGGGGACAATGAGCAGTTCTTC. Its translation: CASRKLAGGDNEQFF. V usage is TRBV2 and J usage is TRBJ2-1; 13 bases line up with TRBD2. J was trimmed by 5 bases and V by 6 bases; bases with no gene match: 4. Per germline, CDR1 SNHLY and CDR2 FYNNEI. The CDR3 has 15 amino acids.

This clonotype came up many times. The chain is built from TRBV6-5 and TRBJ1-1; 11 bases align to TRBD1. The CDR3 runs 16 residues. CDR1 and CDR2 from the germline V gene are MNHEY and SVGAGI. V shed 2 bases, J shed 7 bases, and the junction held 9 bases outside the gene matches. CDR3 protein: CASSYDGTGGIIEAFF. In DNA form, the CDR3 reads TGTGCCAGCAGTTACGATGGGACAGGGGGGATAATTGAAGCTTTCTTT.

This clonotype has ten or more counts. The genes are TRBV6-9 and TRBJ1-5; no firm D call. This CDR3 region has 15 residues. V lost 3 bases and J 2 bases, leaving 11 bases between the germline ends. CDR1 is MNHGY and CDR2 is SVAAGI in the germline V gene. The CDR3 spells CASSYQGMGNQPQHF. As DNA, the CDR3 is TGTGCCAGCAGTTACCAAGGAATGGGCAATCAGCCCCAGCATTTT.

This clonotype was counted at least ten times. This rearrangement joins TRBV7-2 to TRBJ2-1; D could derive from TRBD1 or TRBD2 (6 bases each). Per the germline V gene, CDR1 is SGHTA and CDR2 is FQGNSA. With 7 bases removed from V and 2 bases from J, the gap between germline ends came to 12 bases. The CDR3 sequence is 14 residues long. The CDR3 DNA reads TGTGCCAGCACCCGGGGGCGGGCCTACAATGAGCAGTTCTTC. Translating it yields CASTRGRAYNEQFF.

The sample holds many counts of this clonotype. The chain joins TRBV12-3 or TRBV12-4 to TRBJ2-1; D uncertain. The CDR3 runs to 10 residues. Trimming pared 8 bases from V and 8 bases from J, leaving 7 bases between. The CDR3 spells CASGVYEQFF. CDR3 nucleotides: TGTGCCAGCGGAGTTTATGAGCAGTTCTTC.

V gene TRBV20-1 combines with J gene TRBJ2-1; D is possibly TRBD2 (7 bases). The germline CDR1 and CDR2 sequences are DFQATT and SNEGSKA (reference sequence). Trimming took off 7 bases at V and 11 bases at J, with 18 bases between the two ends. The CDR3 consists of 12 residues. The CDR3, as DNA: TGCAGTGGGATGGGGGGGGCCACCAAGCAGTTCTTC. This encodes CSGMGGATKQFF.

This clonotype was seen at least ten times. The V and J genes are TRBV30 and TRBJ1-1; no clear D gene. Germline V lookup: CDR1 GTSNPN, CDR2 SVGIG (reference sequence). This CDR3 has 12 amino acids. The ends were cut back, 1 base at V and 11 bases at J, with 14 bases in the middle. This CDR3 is CAWSASSSNAFF. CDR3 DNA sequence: TGTGCCTGGAGTGCTTCCAGCTCCAACGCTTTCTTT.

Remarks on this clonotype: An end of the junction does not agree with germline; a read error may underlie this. The CDR3 sequence: CVSSYHPGGIQGPANTEAFF. CDR3 DNA sequence: TGTGTCAGCAGTTACCATCCAGGGGGCATACAGGGGCCGGCGAACACTGAAGCCTTCTTT. The chain carries TRBV6-5 and TRBJ1-1; 8 bases align to TRBD1. The CDR3 extends over 20 amino acids. Germline V gene lookup returns CDR1 MNHEY and CDR2 SVGAGI.

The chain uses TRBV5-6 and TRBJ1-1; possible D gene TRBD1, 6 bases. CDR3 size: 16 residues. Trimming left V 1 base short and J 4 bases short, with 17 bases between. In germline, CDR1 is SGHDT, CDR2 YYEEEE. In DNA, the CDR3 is TGTGCCAGCAGCTTGTCGGGGGGCGCAGATATCACTGAAGCTTTCTTT. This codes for CASSLSGGADITEAFF. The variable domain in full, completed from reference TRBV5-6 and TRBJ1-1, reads DAGVTQSPTHLIKTRGQQVTLRCSPKSGHDTVSWYQQALGQGPQFIFQYYEEEERQRGNFPDRFSGHQFPNYSSELNVNALLLGDSALYLCASSLSGGADITEAFFGQGTRLTVV.

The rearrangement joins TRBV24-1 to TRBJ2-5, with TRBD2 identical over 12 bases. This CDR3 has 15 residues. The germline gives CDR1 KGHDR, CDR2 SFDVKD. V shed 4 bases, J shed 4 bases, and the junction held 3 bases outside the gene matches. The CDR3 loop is CATSELLAGGETQYF. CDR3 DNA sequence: TGTGCCACCAGTGAGTTACTAGCGGGAGGAGAGACCCAGTACTTC.

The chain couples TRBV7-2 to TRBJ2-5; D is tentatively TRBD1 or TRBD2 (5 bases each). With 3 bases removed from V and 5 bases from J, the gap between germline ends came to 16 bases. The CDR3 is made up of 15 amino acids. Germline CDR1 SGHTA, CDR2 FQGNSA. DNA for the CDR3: TGTGCCAGCAGCTTTTCCGGGACGGCAGAGGAGACCCAGTACTTC. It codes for CASSFSGTAEETQYF.

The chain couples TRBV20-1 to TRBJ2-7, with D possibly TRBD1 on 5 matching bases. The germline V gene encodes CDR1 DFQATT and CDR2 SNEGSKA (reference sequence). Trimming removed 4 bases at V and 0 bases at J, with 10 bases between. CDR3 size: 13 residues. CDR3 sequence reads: CSAIYRSSYEQYF. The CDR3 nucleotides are TGCAGTGCTATCTACAGGAGCTCCTACGAGCAGTACTTC.

The CDR3 DNA follows: TGCGCCAGCAGCCAAGTAACTAGTGACGAGCAGTACTTC. Amino acids: CASSQVTSDEQYF. This sequence joins TRBV4-3 and TRBJ2-7; D might be TRBD2 (5 bases). The V gene lost 1 base and the J gene lost 5 bases, with 9 bases spanning the gap. Germline V gene sequence: CDR1 LGHNA, CDR2 YSLEER. There are 13 residues in the CDR3.

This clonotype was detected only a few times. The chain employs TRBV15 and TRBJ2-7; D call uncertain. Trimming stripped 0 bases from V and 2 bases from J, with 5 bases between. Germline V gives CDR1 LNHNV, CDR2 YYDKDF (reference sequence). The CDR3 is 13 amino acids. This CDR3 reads CATSRDWAYEQYF. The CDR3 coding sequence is TGTGCCACCAGCAGAGATTGGGCCTACGAGCAGTACTTC.

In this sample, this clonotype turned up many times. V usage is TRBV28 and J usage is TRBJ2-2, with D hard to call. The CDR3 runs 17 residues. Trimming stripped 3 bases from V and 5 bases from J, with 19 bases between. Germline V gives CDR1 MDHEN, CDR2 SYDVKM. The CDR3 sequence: CASSFFGGNHWTGELFF. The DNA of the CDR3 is TGTGCCAGCAGTTTCTTCGGTGGGAACCACTGGACCGGGGAGCTGTTTTTT. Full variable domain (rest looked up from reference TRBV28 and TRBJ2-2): DVKVTQSSRYLVKRTGEKVFLECVQDMDHENMFWYRQDPGLGLRLIYFSYDVKMKEKGDIPEGYSVSREKKERFSLILESASTNQTSMYLCASSFFGGNHWTGELFFGEGSRLTVL.

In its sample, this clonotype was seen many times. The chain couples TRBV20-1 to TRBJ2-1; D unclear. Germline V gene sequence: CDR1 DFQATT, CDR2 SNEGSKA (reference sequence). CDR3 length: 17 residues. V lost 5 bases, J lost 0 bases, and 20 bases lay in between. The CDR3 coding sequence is TGCAGTGCTCTGGCTCCTATCTCTTCGAGCTCCTACAATGAGCAGTTCTTC. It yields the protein CSALAPISSSSYNEQFF.

CDR3 loop: CASSRGQNNSPLHF. As DNA, the CDR3 is TGCGCCAGCAGCCGGGGGCAGAATAATTCACCCCTCCACTTT. J is TRBJ1-6 and V is TRBV5-1; a weak D match, TRBD1 (6 bases). The CDR3 is 14 amino acids. V lost 4 bases to trimming and J lost 5 bases, with 10 bases between them. Looked up from germline, CDR1 is SGHRS and CDR2 is YFSETQ.

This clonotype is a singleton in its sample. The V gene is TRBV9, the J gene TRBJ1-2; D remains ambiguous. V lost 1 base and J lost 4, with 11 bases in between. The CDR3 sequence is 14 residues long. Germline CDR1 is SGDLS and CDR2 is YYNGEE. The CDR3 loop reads CASSVSPQTYGYTF. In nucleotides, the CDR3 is TGTGCCAGCAGCGTATCTCCCCAGACCTATGGCTACACCTTC.

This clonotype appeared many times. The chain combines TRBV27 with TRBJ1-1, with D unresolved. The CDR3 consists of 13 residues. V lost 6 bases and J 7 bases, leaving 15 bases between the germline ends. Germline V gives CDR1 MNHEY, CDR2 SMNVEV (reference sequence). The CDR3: CASSATSTVEAFF. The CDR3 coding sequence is TGTGCCAGCAGCGCTACTTCTACCGTTGAAGCTTTCTTT.

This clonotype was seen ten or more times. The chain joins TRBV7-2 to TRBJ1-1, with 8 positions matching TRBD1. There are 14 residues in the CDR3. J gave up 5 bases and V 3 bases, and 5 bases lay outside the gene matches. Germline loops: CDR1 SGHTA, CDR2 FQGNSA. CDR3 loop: CASSFDRGETEAFF. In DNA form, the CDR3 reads TGTGCCAGCAGCTTCGACAGGGGCGAAACTGAAGCTTTCTTT.

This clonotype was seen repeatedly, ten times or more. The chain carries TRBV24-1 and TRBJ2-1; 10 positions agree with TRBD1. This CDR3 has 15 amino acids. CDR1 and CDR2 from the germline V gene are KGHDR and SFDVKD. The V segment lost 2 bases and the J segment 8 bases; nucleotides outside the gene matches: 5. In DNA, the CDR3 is TGTGCCACCAGTGATTCGTCGACAGGGGGCTATGAGCAGTTCTTC. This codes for CATSDSSTGGYEQFF.

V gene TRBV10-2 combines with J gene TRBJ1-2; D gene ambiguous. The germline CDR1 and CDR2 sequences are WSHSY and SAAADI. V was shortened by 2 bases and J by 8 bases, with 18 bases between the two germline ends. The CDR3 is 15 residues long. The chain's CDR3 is CASSEPNRALGGYTF. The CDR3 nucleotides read TGCGCCAGCAGTGAGCCGAACCGAGCCCTTGGCGGCTACACCTTC.

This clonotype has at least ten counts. The chain's CDR3 is CASSYDRTNYGYTF. DNA of the CDR3: TGTGCCAGCAGTTACGACAGAACTAACTATGGCTACACCTTC. The gene calls are TRBV6-2 or TRBV6-3 and TRBJ1-2; maybe TRBD1 (5 bases). CDR3 size: 14 residues. Germline loops: CDR1 MNHEY, CDR2 SVGEGT. V was clipped by 2 bases and J by 0 bases, with 7 bases between them.

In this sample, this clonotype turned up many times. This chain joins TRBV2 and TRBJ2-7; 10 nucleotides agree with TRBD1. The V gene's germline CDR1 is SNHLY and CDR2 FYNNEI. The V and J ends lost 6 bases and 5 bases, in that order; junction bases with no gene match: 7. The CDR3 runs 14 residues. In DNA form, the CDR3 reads TGTGCCAGCAGGCCGGGACAGGGGACCCACGAGCAGTACTTC. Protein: CASRPGQGTHEQYF.

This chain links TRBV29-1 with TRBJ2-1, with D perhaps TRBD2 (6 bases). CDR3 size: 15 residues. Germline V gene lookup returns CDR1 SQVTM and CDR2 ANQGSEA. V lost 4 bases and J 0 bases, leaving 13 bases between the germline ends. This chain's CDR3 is CSVVYVAASYNEQFF. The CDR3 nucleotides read TGCAGCGTTGTTTATGTAGCGGCCTCCTACAATGAGCAGTTCTTC.